This section outlines one TCR beta chain sequence together with its context. CDR1 is SGHVS and CDR2 is FNYEAQ in the germline V gene. V was clipped by 5 bases and J by 6 bases, with 23 bases between them. There are 16 residues in the CDR3. This entry is derived from a study of T cell responses to AZD1222 COVID-19 vaccine. Assay used: immunoSEQ multiplex PCR; TCRdb lists only in-frame clones, some missing. The table has 110,000 to 150,000 clones, about 94% seen once; the top ten hold less than 4.5%. The V and J genes are TRBV7-6 and TRBJ2-7; D gene uncertain. The sequence came from an adult in good health. The specimen comprised peripheral blood, sampled on day 0 of AZD1222 vaccination. Written as DNA, the CDR3 is TGTGCCAGCAGCCCAAACACTGATCTAGGTTCGGGCGAGCAGTACTTC. Translating gives CASSPNTDLGSGEQYF.